The 13 T cell receptor beta chains reported below all come from one sample, sequenced in a study of T cell responses to AZD1222 COVID-19 vaccine. This table comes from immunoSEQ multiplex PCR, and its TCRdb copy is limited to in-frame clones, with some not included. The profile shows about 190,000 clones, roughly 93% of them singletons. Source: peripheral blood, taken on day 0 of AZD1222 vaccination. The receptors derive from an adult in good health.

The V call is TRBV10-2, the J call TRBJ1-4; 10 bases are shared with TRBD1. Germline V gene data show CDR1 as WSHSY and CDR2 as SAAADI. The CDR3 sequence is 15 residues long. Trimming removed 2 bases from V and 7 bases from J; junction bases left unmatched: 4. In DNA, the CDR3 is TGCGCCAGCAGTGAGCCGGACAGGGGGTCTGAAAAACTGTTTTTT. Translated, it gives CASSEPDRGSEKLFF.

The genes are TRBV5-1 and TRBJ2-7; D is unclear. CDR3 length: 13 residues. The germline gives CDR1 SGHRS, CDR2 YFSETQ. V gave up 6 bases and J gave up 2 bases, with 12 bases separating them. CDR3 DNA sequence: TGCGCCAGCAACTCAGAGGATACCTACGAGCAGTACTTC. Translated, it gives CASNSEDTYEQYF.

V usage is TRBV28 and J usage is TRBJ2-5, with 8 bases that match TRBD2. V was clipped by 7 bases and J by 5 bases; unmatched bases: 15. Germline loops: CDR1 MDHEN, CDR2 SYDVKM. The CDR3 runs to 16 residues. The CDR3 DNA follows: TGTGCCAGCACCTGGGGTCGCGGGAGGCCCTGGGAGACCCAGTACTTC. Amino acids: CASTWGRGRPWETQYF.

The gene calls are TRBV6-1 and TRBJ1-6, with TRBD1 identical over 7 bases. Germline V gives CDR1 MNHNS, CDR2 SASEGT. V dropped 2 bases and J dropped 4; count of bases not matched to a gene: 5. This CDR3 region has 16 residues. CDR3 coding DNA: TGTGCCAGCAGTGAAAGGGGGCAGTTTTATAATTCACCCCTCCACTTT. This encodes CASSERGQFYNSPLHF.

The chain carries TRBV4-1 and TRBJ2-1; a possible D gene is TRBD2 (5 bases). Germline V gene sequence: CDR1 MGHRA, CDR2 YSYEKL. The V gene lost 5 bases and the J gene lost 8 bases, with 10 bases spanning the gap. This CDR3 has 12 residues. CDR3 region: CASSSDGDEQFF. The CDR3 nucleotides read TGCGCCAGCAGCTCAGACGGGGATGAGCAGTTCTTC.

The chain carries TRBV7-9 and TRBJ2-7, with 13 nucleotides matching TRBD2. The CDR3 has 15 residues. Germline CDR1 is SEHNR and CDR2 is FQNEAQ (reference sequence). Trimming cost V 5 bases and J 2 bases; bases outside gene matches: 3. CDR3 region: CASSTSGRGTYEQYF. In nucleotides, the CDR3 is TGTGCCAGCAGCACTAGCGGGAGGGGGACCTACGAGCAGTACTTC.

The rearrangement joins TRBV9 to TRBJ1-5, with D tentatively TRBD1 (6 bases). This CDR3 is 15 amino acids long. Per the germline V gene, CDR1 is SGDLS and CDR2 is YYNGEE. Trimming cost V 4 bases and J 2 bases, with 13 bases left between them. The CDR3 DNA reads as TGTGCCAGCAGCTCAAGCGGGGGCGGCAATCAGCCCCAGCATTTT. Residues: CASSSSGGGNQPQHF.

The gene calls are TRBV9 and TRBJ1-3; tentatively, D is TRBD1 (6 bases). The CDR3 contains 16 residues. V shed 3 bases and J shed 0 bases, with 13 bases lying between them. Per the germline V gene, CDR1 is SGDLS and CDR2 is YYNGEE. The CDR3 here is CASSGGGLSSGNTIYF. The CDR3 DNA reads TGTGCCAGCAGCGGAGGGGGACTGAGCTCTGGAAACACCATATATTTT.

This chain connects TRBV7-8 to TRBJ2-7; 10 bases match TRBD2. Germline CDR1 reads SGHVS; CDR2 reads FQNEAQ. This CDR3 comprises 15 residues. V shed 0 bases and J 2 bases; nucleotides not matched to a gene: 1. The CDR3 sequence: CASSLALAGAYEQYF. CDR3 coding DNA: TGTGCCAGCAGCTTAGCGCTAGCGGGAGCCTACGAGCAGTACTTC.

The CDR3 sequence: CASSSRGGGAYNSPLHF. The CDR3 nucleotides read TGTGCCAGCAGCTCCCGAGGAGGGGGTGCCTATAATTCACCCCTCCACTTT. The chain is built from TRBV28 and TRBJ1-6, with D possibly being TRBD1 (6 bases). This CDR3 region has 17 residues. Germline lookup yields CDR1 MDHEN and CDR2 SYDVKM. The V end was cut by 6 bases, the J end by 2 bases, with 17 bases between.

This chain uses TRBV11-2 with TRBJ1-2; D perhaps matches TRBD1 (5 bases). Trimming cost V 4 bases and J 8 bases, with 17 bases left between them. The CDR3 is 14 amino acids. The V gene's germline CDR1 is SGHAT and CDR2 FQNNGV. The CDR3 sequence is CASSWSTGGSGYTF. CDR3 in DNA: TGTGCCAGCAGCTGGAGCACGGGGGGTAGCGGCTACACCTTC.

This clone came up once. Other DNA sequences within the sample encode an identical CDR3. This chain uses TRBV20-1 with TRBJ1-1, with a tentative D call TRBD1 (5 bases). CDR1 and CDR2 (germline): DFQATT, SNEGSKA (reference sequence). The CDR3 covers 11 residues. V was clipped by 6 bases and J by 3 bases, with 8 bases between them. CDR3 amino acids: CSARGDTEAFF. As DNA, the CDR3 is TGCAGTGCCCGGGGGGACACTGAAGCTTTCTTT.

CDR3 DNA sequence: TGCAGCGATGTGGGTCTCTACACTGAAGCTTTCTTT. The encoded protein is CSDVGLYTEAFF. The rearrangement uses TRBV29-1 and TRBJ1-1, with D hard to call. Germline lookup yields CDR1 SQVTM and CDR2 ANQGSEA. The CDR3 has 12 amino acids. V lost 7 bases to trimming and J lost 3 bases, with 12 bases between them.